A selection of T cell receptor beta chains follows, all from one sample in a study of blood T cell repertoires in COVID-19. Here immunoSEQ multiplex PCR was the method, and the copy in TCRdb shows in-frame clones only, minus some. The sample lists some 530,000 clones; about nine tenths were seen once. Sequencing was done on a sample of PBMCs or T cells enriched from blood (not recorded which). The source of these receptors is an older woman who had recovered from COVID-19. Each CDR3 is given with its conserved first and last residue. Fields, in order: D gene, clone size, J gene, V gene, CDR3 DNA, CDR3 protein. A D gene is named only where the DNA matches it firmly. Only some rows state a clone size, as once, few, many or a class for expanded clones.

>.|few|TRBJ2-2|TRBV19
TGTGCCAGTAGTGGACAGAGGGGGAGTGGGACCGGGGAGCTGTTTTTT
CASSGQRGSGTGELFF
>TRBD1|.|TRBJ1-2|TRBV7-2
TGTGCCAGCAGCTTAGCTAGGACAGGGCATGGCTACACCTTC
CASSLARTGHGYTF
>.|.|TRBJ2-2|TRBV2
TGTGCCAGCACTACACAGGGAGTTATTACCGGGGAGCTGTTTTTT
CASTTQGVITGELFF
>TRBD1|.|TRBJ2-7|TRBV2
TGTGCCAGCAGTACCCCGGGACAGGGGTACGAGCAGTACTTC
CASSTPGQGYEQYF
>.|.|TRBJ1-3|TRBV5-1
TGCGCCAGCAGCGTGTCCCTCGTGCCGGGGGGTAGAAACACCATATATTTT
CASSVSLVPGGRNTIYF
>.|.|TRBJ2-3|TRBV3-1/TRBV3-2
TGTGCCAGCAGCCCCCGAGGGAGCTTTTACACAGATACGCAGTATTTT
CASSPRGSFYTDTQYF
>.|.|TRBJ2-3|TRBV2
TGTGCCAGCAATCGCGACAGTGGAACAGATACGCAGTATTTT
CASNRDSGTDTQYF
>TRBD2|.|TRBJ2-1|TRBV4-1
TGCGCCAGCAGCCCTTTTAGCGGGGGGACTATTAGCTCCTACAATGAGCAGTTCTTC
CASSPFSGGTISSYNEQFF
>TRBD2|.|TRBJ2-3|TRBV24-1
TGTGCCACCAGTGACTCCATGCGGGGGGCTGTAGATACGCAGTATTTT
CATSDSMRGAVDTQYF
>TRBD1|.|TRBJ2-5|TRBV5-1
TGCGCCAGCAGCTTTTCGGGACAGCAAGAGACCCAGTACTTC
CASSFSGQQETQYF
>.|.|TRBJ1-2|TRBV24-1
TGTGCCACCAGTGGTACAGGGAACTATGGCTACACCTTC
CATSGTGNYGYTF
>TRBD1|few|TRBJ2-2|TRBV9
TGTGCCAGCAGCGGATCACAGGGGCGGAACACCGGGGAGCTGTTTTTT
CASSGSQGRNTGELFF
>.|few|TRBJ1-1|TRBV3-1/TRBV3-2
TGTGCCAGCAGCCGACAATGGGGAGGCACTGAAGCTTTCTTT
CASSRQWGGTEAFF
>TRBD2|.|TRBJ2-1|TRBV4-1
TGCGCCAGCAGCCAGGCGAGCGGGGGGGCCTACAATGAGCAGTTCTTC
CASSQASGGAYNEQFF
>TRBD1|once|TRBJ1-2|TRBV29-1
TGCAGCGGAACGACAGGGAGGAATGGCTACACCTTC
CSGTTGRNGYTF
>TRBD2|.|TRBJ2-2|TRBV4-1
TGCGCCAGCAGCCTACTAGCGGGGGGGCCCGGGGAGCTGTTTTTT
CASSLLAGGPGELFF
>.|.|TRBJ2-1|TRBV25-1
TGTGCCAGCAGTGAGCAGGACAATGAGCAGTTCTTC
CASSEQDNEQFF
>TRBD1|.|TRBJ2-2|TRBV7-8
TGTGCCAGCAGTAACTTGCCGGGACAGGGGAGGACCGGGGAGCTGTTTTTT
CASSNLPGQGRTGELFF
>.|.|TRBJ1-1|TRBV15
TGTGCCACCAGCAGAGATCTGAGCACTGAAGCTTTCTTT
CATSRDLSTEAFF
>TRBD2|few|TRBJ2-2|TRBV7-2
TGTGCCAGCAACCGGGAGGCGGGGGGGACCGGGGAGCTGTTTTTT
CASNREAGGTGELFF
>TRBD2|once|TRBJ2-3|TRBV5-1
TGCGCCAGCAGCTTACTAGCGGGGGGGCAAGATACGCAGTATTTT
CASSLLAGGQDTQYF
>.|.|TRBJ2-4|TRBV18
TGTGCCAGCTCACCACGGAGGGAAAACATTCAGTACTTC
CASSPRRENIQYF
>.|.|TRBJ1-2|TRBV27
TGTGCCAGCAGTTTATTGCGGCGGGTGGACGGAAACTATGGCTACACCTTC
CASSLLRRVDGNYGYTF
>TRBD1|.|TRBJ1-5|TRBV9
TGTGCCAGCAGCGTACCGTCCGGGACAGATAGCAATCAGCCCCAGCATTTT
CASSVPSGTDSNQPQHF
>.|few|TRBJ1-6|TRBV7-2
TGTGCCAGCAGCCCTTATGGAGGATCCTATAATTCACCCCTCCACTTT
CASSPYGGSYNSPLHF
>TRBD2|.|TRBJ2-1|TRBV29-1
TGCAGCGTTGAAGGTCTAGCGGGGGGGAGATCCTCCTACAATGAGCAGTTCTTC
CSVEGLAGGRSSYNEQFF
>TRBD1|.|TRBJ2-4|TRBV27
TGTGCCAGCAGGACAGGGGGGGACATTCAGTACTTC
CASRTGGDIQYF
>.|.|TRBJ2-2|TRBV6-5
TGTGCCAGCAGTTACGCGGATAGAGGCCCCGGGGAGCTGTTTTTT
CASSYADRGPGELFF
>TRBD1|.|TRBJ1-4|TRBV19
TGTGCCAGTAGCAAAGAACGGACAGGGAGGGGTGAAAAACTGTTTTTT
CASSKERTGRGEKLFF
>TRBD1|.|TRBJ1-4|TRBV4-1
TGCGCCAGCAGCCCTGCGGGACAGGGAACTAATGAAAAACTGTTTTTT
CASSPAGQGTNEKLFF
>.|.|TRBJ1-6|TRBV11-3
TGTGCCAGCACCCGGGACTCAAATAATAATTCACCCCTCCACTTT
CASTRDSNNNSPLHF
>TRBD1|once|TRBJ1-5|TRBV28
TGTGCCAGCAGTCCGTCCCTACAGGGGGGTCAGCCCCAGCATTTT
CASSPSLQGGQPQHF
>TRBD2|.|TRBJ2-3|TRBV6-5
TGTGCCAGCAGAAAGACTAGCGGCACAGATACGCAGTATTTT
CASRKTSGTDTQYF
>TRBD2|.|TRBJ2-3|TRBV6-5
TGTGCCAGCAGTATCGGGGGGTATCGCACAGATACGCAGTATTTT
CASSIGGYRTDTQYF
>.|.|TRBJ1-1|TRBV7-2
TGTGCCAGCAGCTTAGAGACAGAGAACACTGAAGCTTTCTTT
CASSLETENTEAFF
>TRBD1|.|TRBJ2-6|TRBV28
TGTGCCAGCAGTCGAAGACAGGGGGCCCCAGGGGCCAACGTCCTGACTTTC
CASSRRQGAPGANVLTF
>.|.|TRBJ2-5|TRBV5-4
TGTGCCAGCAGACGACAGGACCAAGAGACCCAGTACTTC
CASRRQDQETQYF
>TRBD1|.|TRBJ2-7|TRBV5-1
TGCGCCAGCAGCGCAGGTCGACAGGGAGAAGAGCAGTACTTC
CASSAGRQGEEQYF
>.|few|TRBJ2-7|TRBV2
TGTGCCAGCAGAAGCGGGACATCCATCAGGCAGTACTTC
CASRSGTSIRQYF
>.|.|TRBJ1-6|TRBV19
TGTGCCAGTAGTAAGGGAGACTCTTCACCCCTCCACTTT
CASSKGDSSPLHF
>.|.|TRBJ1-3|TRBV21-1
TGTGCCAGCAGCCCGATACAGGGGATGGGAAACACCATATATTTT
CASSPIQGMGNTIYF
>TRBD1|.|TRBJ2-3|TRBV28
TGTGCCAGCAGTTCTCGGGACAGGGGCTGGCCTAGCACAGATACGCAGTATTTT
CASSSRDRGWPSTDTQYF
>TRBD1|few|TRBJ2-5|TRBV6-5
TGTGCCAGCAGTCAGGGACAGGGACGGGGGGAGACCCAGTACTTC
CASSQGQGRGETQYF
>TRBD1|.|TRBJ2-2|TRBV5-1
TGCGCCAGCAGCTTGTTCGGGACAGGGGAAGGGAGCACCGGGGAGCTGTTTTTT
CASSLFGTGEGSTGELFF
>.|.|TRBJ1-3|TRBV12-3/TRBV12-4
TGTGCCAGCATCGGGGGTTCTGGAAACACCATATATTTT
CASIGGSGNTIYF
>TRBD1|.|TRBJ1-1|TRBV3-1/TRBV3-2
TGTGCCAGCAGCCAGGACCGGACAGGGGGGACTGAAGCTTTCTTT
CASSQDRTGGTEAFF
>.|.|TRBJ2-3|TRBV4-2
TGTGCCAGCAGCCAAGTTCCCCCAGGGGCGGGGGTCAGGACAGATACGCAGTATTTT
CASSQVPPGAGVRTDTQYF
>.|once|TRBJ1-2|TRBV4-1
TGCGCCAGCAGCCACTCGGGATCTTTATATGGCTACACCTTC
CASSHSGSLYGYTF
>TRBD1|.|TRBJ2-5|TRBV13
TGTGCCAGCAGCTCAGACAGGGGACCTAAAGAGACCCAGTACTTC
CASSSDRGPKETQYF
>TRBD2|.|TRBJ2-5|TRBV3-1/TRBV3-2
TGTGCCAGCAGCCTCAGGACTAGCGGGGTAGAGACCCAGTACTTC
CASSLRTSGVETQYF
>.|.|TRBJ2-3|TRBV10-1
TGCGCCAGCAGTGAGAACTCCTGGGCCAGGTCAGATACGCAGTATTTT
CASSENSWARSDTQYF
>TRBD2|.|TRBJ2-3|TRBV7-2
TGTGCCAGCAGCTTACTCACTCGACTAGCGGGGGGAAGGGCAGATACGCAGTATTTT
CASSLLTRLAGGRADTQYF
>TRBD1|few|TRBJ1-1|TRBV10-3
TGTGCCATCAGTGCGGACAGGGAGGGCACTGAAGCTTTCTTT
CAISADREGTEAFF
>.|.|TRBJ1-1|TRBV3-1/TRBV3-2
TGTGCCAGCAGCCAAAGATGGGCTGGACACCGAGCGTCGAACACTGAAGCTTTCTTT
CASSQRWAGHRASNTEAFF
>.|.|TRBJ1-1|TRBV9
TGTGCCAGCAGTACCAAGACGGGGGGTCCGTGGACTGAAGCTTTCTTT
CASSTKTGGPWTEAFF